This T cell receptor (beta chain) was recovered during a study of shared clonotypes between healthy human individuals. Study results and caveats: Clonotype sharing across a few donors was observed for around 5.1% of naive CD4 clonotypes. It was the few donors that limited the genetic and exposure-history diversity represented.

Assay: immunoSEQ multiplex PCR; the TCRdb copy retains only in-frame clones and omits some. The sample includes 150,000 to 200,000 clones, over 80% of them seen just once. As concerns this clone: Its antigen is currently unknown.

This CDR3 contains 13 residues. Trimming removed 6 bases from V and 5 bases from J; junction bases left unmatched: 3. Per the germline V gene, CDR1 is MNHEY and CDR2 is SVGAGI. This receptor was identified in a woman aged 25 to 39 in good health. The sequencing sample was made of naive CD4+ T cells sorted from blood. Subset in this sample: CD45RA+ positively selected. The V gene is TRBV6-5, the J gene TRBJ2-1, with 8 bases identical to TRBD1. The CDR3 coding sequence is TGTGCCAGCAGACGGACAGGGAACAATGAGCAGTTCTTC. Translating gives CASRRTGNNEQFF.